This TCR beta chain comes out of a study of shared clonotypes between healthy human individuals. Study-wide findings and caveats: Rarefaction showed that sequencing of sorted subsets was incomplete (despite large depth).

The V gene end was trimmed by 4 bases and the J gene end by 8 bases; junction bases not matched to a gene: 6. This CDR3 has 15 amino acids. Germline V gene data show CDR1 as MDHEN and CDR2 as SYDVKM. TCRdb keeps only in-frame clones here, not all; method: immunoSEQ multiplex PCR. Here the sample spans under 850,000 clones, roughly two thirds being singletons. Naive CD4+ cells were CD45RA-selected; the remaining cells were memory. Concerning this clone: Its antigen is as yet unknown.

This receptor was identified in a woman aged 30 to 39 in good health. V usage is TRBV28 and J usage is TRBJ2-4; TRBD2 matches at 12 bases. Sequencing was carried out using memory CD4+ T cells sorted from blood. Documented subset: CD45RA-negative fraction. CDR3 sequence (DNA): TGTGCCAGCAGTTCGTCGCTAGCGGGAGGGGACATTCAGTACTTC. Translation: CASSSSLAGGDIQYF.